Sequencing of this T cell receptor (beta chain) was carried out in a study of blood T cell repertoires in COVID-19. For the study at large: Samples of COVID-19 (acute and convalescent) were obtained from the United States, Italy and Spain. T cells, B-cell-depleted T cells, or PBMCs supplied cDNA or gDNA.

Per the original data handling: Reference gene primer amplification gave nucleated cell count estimates. Assay used: immunoSEQ multiplex PCR; TCRdb lists only in-frame clones, some missing. V, J and clone size are those of that table, while D and trimming were read from the DNA. The table lists 60,000 to 85,000 clones, approximately 86% of them singletons. This clone has only a few counts. The receptor comes from a human donor in a cohort sampled during active COVID-19. The sequenced sample was peripheral blood.

The CDR3 region has the DNA TGTGCCAGTAGTATAGAACTAGCGAGACACAATGAGCAGTTCTTC. Protein sequence: CASSIELARHNEQFF. V and J are TRBV19 and TRBJ2-1; 7 bases align to TRBD2. Looked up from germline, CDR1 is LNHDA and CDR2 is SQIVND (reference sequence). The CDR3 totals 15 residues. The trim removed 0 bases at V and 5 bases at J, leaving 4 bases unmatched.